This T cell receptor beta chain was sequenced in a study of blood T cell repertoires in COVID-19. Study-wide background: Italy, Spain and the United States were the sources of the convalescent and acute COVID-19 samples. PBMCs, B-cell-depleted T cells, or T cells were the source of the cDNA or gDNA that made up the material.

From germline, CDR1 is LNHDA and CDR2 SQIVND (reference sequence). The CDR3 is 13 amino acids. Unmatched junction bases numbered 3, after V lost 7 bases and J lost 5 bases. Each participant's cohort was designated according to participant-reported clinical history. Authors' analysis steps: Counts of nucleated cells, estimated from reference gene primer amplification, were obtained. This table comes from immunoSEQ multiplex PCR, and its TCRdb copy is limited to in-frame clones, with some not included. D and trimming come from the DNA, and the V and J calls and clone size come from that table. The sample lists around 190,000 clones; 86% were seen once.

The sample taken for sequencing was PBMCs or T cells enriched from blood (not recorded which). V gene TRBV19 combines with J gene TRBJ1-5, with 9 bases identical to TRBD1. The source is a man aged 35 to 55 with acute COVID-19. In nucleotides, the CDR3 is TGTGCCAGTATGGGGACAGGGCATCAGCCCCAGCATTTT. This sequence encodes CASMGTGHQPQHF.